This T cell receptor (beta chain) originates from a study of glioma-infiltrating T cells. Study context: Approximately 990,000 peripheral T cells were targeted at 4.5- to 10-fold coverage.

The CDR3 contains 16 residues. V trimming: 6 bases; J trimming: 1 base; junction bases outside the gene matches: 10. The germline V gene encodes CDR1 SNHLY and CDR2 FYNNEI. TCR alpha and beta CDR3 regions were amplified from RNA using iRepertoire nested multiplex PCR. Tissue mRNA or PBMC total RNA, about 90-400 ng, went into one-step reverse transcription and amplification. One entry per CDR3 protein results from TCRdb running MiXCR on the multiplex PCR reads. The data hold approximately 400,000 distinct CDR3 sequences, with roughly 41% observed a single time. Broader study findings: Above-expected tissue-blood divergence occurred in all gliomas, most in low-grade ones.

Comments on this clonotype: The antigen is unknown.

This sequence originates from a human donor with low-grade glioma or glioblastoma, undergoing nonglioma brain surgery, or in good health (not recorded which). V gene TRBV2 combines with J gene TRBJ1-1, with 8 bases aligning to TRBD1. The specimen was glioma tissue, nonneoplastic brain tissue, or PBMCs (not recorded which). CDR3: CASRLPTGGSNTEAFF. The DNA for the CDR3 is TGTGCCAGCAGACTCCCAACAGGGGGTTCGAACACTGAAGCTTTCTTT.